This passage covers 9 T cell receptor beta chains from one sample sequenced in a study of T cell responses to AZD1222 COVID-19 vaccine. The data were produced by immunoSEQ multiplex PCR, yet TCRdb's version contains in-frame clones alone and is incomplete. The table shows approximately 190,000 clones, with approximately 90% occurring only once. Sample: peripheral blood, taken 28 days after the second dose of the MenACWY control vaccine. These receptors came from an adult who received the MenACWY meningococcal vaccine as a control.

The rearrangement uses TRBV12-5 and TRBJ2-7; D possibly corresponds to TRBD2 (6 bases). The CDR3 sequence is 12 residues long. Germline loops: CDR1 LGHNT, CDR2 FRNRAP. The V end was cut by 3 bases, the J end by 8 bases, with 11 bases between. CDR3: CASGLGGPQQYF. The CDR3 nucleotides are TGTGCTAGTGGTTTAGGAGGGCCCCAGCAGTACTTC.

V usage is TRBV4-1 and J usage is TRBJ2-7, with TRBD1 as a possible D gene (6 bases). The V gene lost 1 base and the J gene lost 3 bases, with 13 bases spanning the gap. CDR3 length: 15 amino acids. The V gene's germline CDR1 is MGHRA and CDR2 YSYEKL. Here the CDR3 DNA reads TGCGCCAGCAGCCAAGGAGTGACAGGCTACTACGAGCAGTACTTC. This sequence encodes CASSQGVTGYYEQYF.

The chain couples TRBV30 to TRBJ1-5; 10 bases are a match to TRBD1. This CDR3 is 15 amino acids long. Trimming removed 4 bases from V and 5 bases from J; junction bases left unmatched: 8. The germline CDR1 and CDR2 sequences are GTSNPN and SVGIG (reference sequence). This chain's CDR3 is CAWKAGQGWDQPQHF. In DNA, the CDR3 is TGTGCCTGGAAGGCGGGACAGGGGTGGGATCAGCCCCAGCATTTT.

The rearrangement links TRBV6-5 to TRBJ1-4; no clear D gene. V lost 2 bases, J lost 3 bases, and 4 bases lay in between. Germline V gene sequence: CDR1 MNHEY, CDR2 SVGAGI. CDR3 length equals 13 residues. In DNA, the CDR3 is TGTGCCAGCAGTTACGGTTCTAATGAAAAACTGTTTTTT. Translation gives CASSYGSNEKLFF.

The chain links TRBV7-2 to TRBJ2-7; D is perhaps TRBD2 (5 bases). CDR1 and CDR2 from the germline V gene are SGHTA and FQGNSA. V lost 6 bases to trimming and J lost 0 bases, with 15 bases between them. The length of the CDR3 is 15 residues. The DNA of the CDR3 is TGTGCCAGCAGTTCCAAATCGGGGATCTCCTACGAGCAGTACTTC. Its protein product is CASSSKSGISYEQYF. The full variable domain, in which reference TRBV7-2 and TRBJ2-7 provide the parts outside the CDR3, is GAGVSQSPSNKVTEKGKDVELRCDPISGHTALYWYRQSLGQGLEFLIYFQGNSAPDKSGLPSDRFSAERTGGSVSTLTIQRTQQEDSAVYLCASSSKSGISYEQYFGPGTRLTVT.

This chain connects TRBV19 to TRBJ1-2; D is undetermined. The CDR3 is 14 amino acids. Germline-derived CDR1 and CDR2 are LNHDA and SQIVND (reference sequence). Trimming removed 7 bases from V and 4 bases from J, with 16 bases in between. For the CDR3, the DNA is TGTGCCAGTACCGCCATTTCGGCGGCCTATGGCTACACCTTC. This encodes CASTAISAAYGYTF. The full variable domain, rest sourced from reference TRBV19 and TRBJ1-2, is DGGITQSPKYLFRKEGQNVTLSCEQNLNHDAMYWYRQDPGQGLRLIYYSQIVNDFQKGDIAEGYSVSREKKESFPLTVTSAQKNPTAFYLCASTAISAAYGYTFGSGTRLTVV.

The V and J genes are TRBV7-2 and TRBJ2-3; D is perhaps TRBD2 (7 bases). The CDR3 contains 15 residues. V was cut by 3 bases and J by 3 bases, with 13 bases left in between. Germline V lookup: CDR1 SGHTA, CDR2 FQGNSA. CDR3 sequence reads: CASSFAGADTDTQYF. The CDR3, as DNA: TGTGCCAGCAGCTTTGCGGGGGCGGATACAGATACGCAGTATTTT.

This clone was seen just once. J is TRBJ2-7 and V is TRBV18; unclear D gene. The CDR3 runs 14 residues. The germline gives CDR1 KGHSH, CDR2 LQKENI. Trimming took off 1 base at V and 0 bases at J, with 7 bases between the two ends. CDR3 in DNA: TGTGCCAGCTCACCACGAAGAGCCTCCTACGAGCAGTACTTC. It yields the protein CASSPRRASYEQYF.

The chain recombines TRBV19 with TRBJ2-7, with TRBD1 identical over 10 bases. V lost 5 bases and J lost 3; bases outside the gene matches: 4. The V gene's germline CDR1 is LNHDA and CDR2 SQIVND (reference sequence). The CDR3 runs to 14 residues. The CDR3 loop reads CASSFRDRGYEQYF. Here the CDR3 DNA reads TGTGCCAGTAGTTTCCGGGACAGGGGCTACGAGCAGTACTTC. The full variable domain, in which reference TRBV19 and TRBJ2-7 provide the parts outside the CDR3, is DGGITQSPKYLFRKEGQNVTLSCEQNLNHDAMYWYRQDPGQGLRLIYYSQIVNDFQKGDIAEGYSVSREKKESFPLTVTSAQKNPTAFYLCASSFRDRGYEQYFGPGTRLTVT.